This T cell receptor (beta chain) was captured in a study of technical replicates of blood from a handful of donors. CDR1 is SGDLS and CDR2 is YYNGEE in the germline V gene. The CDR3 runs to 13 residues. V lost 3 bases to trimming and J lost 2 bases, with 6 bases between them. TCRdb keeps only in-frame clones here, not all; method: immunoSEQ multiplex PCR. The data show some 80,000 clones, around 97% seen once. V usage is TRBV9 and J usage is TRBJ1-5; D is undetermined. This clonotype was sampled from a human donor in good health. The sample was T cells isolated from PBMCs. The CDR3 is CASSEHGNQPQHF. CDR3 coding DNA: TGTGCCAGCAGCGAACATGGCAATCAGCCCCAGCATTTT. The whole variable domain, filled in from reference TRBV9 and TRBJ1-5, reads DSGVTQTPKHLITATGQRVTLRCSPRSGDLSVYWYQQSLDQGLQFLIQYYNGEERAKGNILERFSAQQFPDLHSELNLSSLELGDSALYFCASSEHGNQPQHFGDGTRLSIL.